This TCR beta chain was retrieved from a study of T-cell memory formation after mild COVID-19. Regarding the study as a whole: Contracting clones from day 15 to 85 showed balanced CD4/CD8; later expanders favored CD4+.

Points on this clonotype: Its antigen is as yet unknown.

Trimming took 2 bases from V and 0 from J, leaving 11 bases between them. The CDR3 spans 17 residues. CDR1 and CDR2 (germline): SGHAT, FQNNGV. Amplification by 5'RACE using constant-segment primers produced TCR alpha and TCR beta cDNA libraries that carried sample barcodes and UMIs. TCRdb re-analysed the 5' RACE reads in MiXCR, keeping a single row per CDR3 protein. The sample shows hundreds of thousands of distinct CDR3 sequences, roughly 8% of them seen only once. The gene calls are TRBV11-2 and TRBJ2-6; possibly TRBD1 for D (6 bases). This clonotype was obtained from a man aged 18 to 30 who had mild COVID-19 (a few samples of this study predate the infection). Cell type and time point are not known. The specimen sequenced was PBMCs or a T cell subset sorted from them (not recorded which). The CDR3 is CASSLRDTNSGANVLTF. In DNA, the CDR3 is TGTGCCAGCAGCTTAAGGGACACCAACTCTGGGGCCAACGTCCTGACTTTC.